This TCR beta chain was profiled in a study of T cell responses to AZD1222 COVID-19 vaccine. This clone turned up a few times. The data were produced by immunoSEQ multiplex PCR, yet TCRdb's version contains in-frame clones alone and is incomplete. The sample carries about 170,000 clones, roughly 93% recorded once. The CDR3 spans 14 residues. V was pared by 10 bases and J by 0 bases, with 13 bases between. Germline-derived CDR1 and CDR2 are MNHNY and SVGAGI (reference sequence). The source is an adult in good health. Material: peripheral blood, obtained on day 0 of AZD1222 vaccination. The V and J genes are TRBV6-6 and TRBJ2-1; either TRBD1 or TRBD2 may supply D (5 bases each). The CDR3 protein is CATGDGSSYNEQFF. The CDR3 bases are TGTGCCACCGGGGACGGCAGCTCCTACAATGAGCAGTTCTTC.